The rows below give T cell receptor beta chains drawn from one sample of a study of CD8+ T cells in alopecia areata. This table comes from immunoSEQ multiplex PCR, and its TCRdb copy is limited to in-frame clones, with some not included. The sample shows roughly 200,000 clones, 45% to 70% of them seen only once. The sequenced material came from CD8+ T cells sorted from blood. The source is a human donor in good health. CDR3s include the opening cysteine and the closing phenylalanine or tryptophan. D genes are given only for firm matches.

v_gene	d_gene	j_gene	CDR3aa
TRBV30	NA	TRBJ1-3	CAWSPSPGNTIYF
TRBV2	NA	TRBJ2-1	CASSEALGEYNEQFF
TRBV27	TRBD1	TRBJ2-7	CASNPRRTGLVEQYF
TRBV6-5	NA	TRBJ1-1	CASRWTRNTEAFF
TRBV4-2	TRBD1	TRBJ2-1	CASSQATGDNEQFF
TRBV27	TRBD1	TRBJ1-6	CASSGTGSSPLHF
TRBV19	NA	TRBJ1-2	CASTSRPVYDYGYTF
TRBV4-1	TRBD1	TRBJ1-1	CASSHDGQGGTEAFF
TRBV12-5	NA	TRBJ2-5	CASGLGTETQYF
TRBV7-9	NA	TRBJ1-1	CASSPRGGGSTEAFF
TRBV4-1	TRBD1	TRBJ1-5	CASSLRTGGGNQPQHF
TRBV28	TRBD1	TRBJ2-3	CASSFWGQGKTDTQYF
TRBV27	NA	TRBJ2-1	CASSLGNEQFF